These 17 T cell receptor beta chains came from one sample sequenced in a study of T-cell memory formation after mild COVID-19. TCRdb reanalysed the 5' RACE reads using MiXCR and keeps one entry per CDR3 protein. There are a few hundred thousand distinct CDR3 sequences in the sample; about 20% occur only once, and around 8.4% lies in the top ten. The sequencing sample was made of PBMCs or a T cell subset sorted from them (not recorded which). These receptors were collected from an adult woman who had mild COVID-19 (a few samples of this study predate the infection). Cell type and time point are not known.

The chain recombines TRBV5-4 with TRBJ1-2; D is possibly TRBD1 (6 bases). Trimming pared 5 bases from V and 8 bases from J, leaving 13 bases between. The CDR3 runs to 12 residues. Germline CDR1 SGHNT, CDR2 YYREEE (reference sequence). The DNA of the CDR3 is TGTGCCAGCAGTTGGGGGACAAGCGGCTACACCTTC. Its protein product is CASSWGTSGYTF.

This clonotype has just a few counts. This chain connects TRBV27 to TRBJ2-7, with TRBD1 matching 7 bases. The CDR3 has 13 residues. Germline-derived CDR1 and CDR2 are MNHEY and SMNVEV (reference sequence). V dropped 5 bases and J dropped 2; count of bases not matched to a gene: 3. CDR3 region: CASSTGAPYEQYF. The CDR3 region has the DNA TGTGCCAGCAGTACAGGGGCGCCCTACGAGCAGTACTTC.

The rearrangement links TRBV20-1 to TRBJ1-2; D is uncertain. Trimming took 0 bases from V and 4 from J, leaving 6 bases between them. This CDR3 spans 12 amino acids. Per the germline V gene, CDR1 is DFQATT and CDR2 is SNEGSKA (reference sequence). This chain's CDR3 is CSARDKGYGYTF. The CDR3 DNA reads as TGCAGTGCTAGAGACAAGGGCTATGGCTACACCTTC.

The rearrangement uses TRBV23-1 and TRBJ2-5; D is possibly TRBD1 (5 bases). TRBV23-1 is an ORF, and what it does is uncertain. This CDR3 region has 15 residues. V lost 0 bases to trimming and J lost 5 bases, with 13 bases between them. As DNA, the CDR3 is TGCGCCAGCAGTCAATCGGCAGGGTCGATGGAGACCCAGTACTTC. It translates to CASSQSAGSMETQYF.

The chain is built from TRBV19 and TRBJ2-7; tentative D call: TRBD1 (5 bases). Trimming cost V 0 bases and J 4 bases, with 13 bases left between them. The length of the CDR3 is 15 residues. The V gene's germline CDR1 is LNHDA and CDR2 SQIVND (reference sequence). The CDR3 region is CASSIEPGLSYEQYF. The CDR3 DNA reads TGTGCCAGTAGTATAGAACCAGGGCTTTCGTACGAGCAGTACTTC.

The rearrangement joins TRBV20-1 to TRBJ2-7; D remains ambiguous. The CDR3 covers 14 residues. V was pared by 3 bases and J by 3 bases, with 15 bases between. Per the germline V gene, CDR1 is DFQATT and CDR2 is SNEGSKA (reference sequence). This CDR3 reads CSASAPLGLYEQYF. CDR3 bases: TGCAGTGCTAGTGCCCCGTTGGGCCTCTACGAGCAGTACTTC.

This clonotype was recorded a few times. This chain joins TRBV20-1 and TRBJ2-1, with 7 bases identical to TRBD2. This CDR3 has 15 residues. Trimming removed 3 bases from V and 5 bases from J; junction bases left unmatched: 10. Germline V gene lookup returns CDR1 DFQATT and CDR2 SNEGSKA (reference sequence). CDR3 coding DNA: TGCAGTGCTAGGAGCGCTAGCGGTCTCCACAATGAGCAGTTCTTC. It translates to CSARSASGLHNEQFF.

The V gene is TRBV2, the J gene TRBJ2-7; D remains unclear. V lost 0 bases, J lost 9 bases, and 15 bases lay in between. The CDR3 extends over 14 amino acids. Germline CDR1 SNHLY, CDR2 FYNNEI. The DNA for the CDR3 is TGTGCCAGCAGTGAAGCGATGATGGTTGGTGGGCAGTACTTC. It translates to CASSEAMMVGGQYF.

The chain uses TRBV21-1 and TRBJ2-1; the D call of TRBD2 is as the table states it, not checked on the DNA. TRBV21-1 is flagged as a pseudogene. The CDR3 consists of 20 residues. This chain's CDR3 is CASSTRVGSGRPGSYNEQFF. CDR3 nucleotides: TGTGCCAGCAGCACCCGTGTGGGCAGCGGGAGGCCGGGCTCCTACAATGAGCAGTTCTTC.

This clonotype was detected once. The chain links TRBV20-1 to TRBJ2-7; D may be TRBD1 or TRBD2 (5 bases each). Germline V gene sequence: CDR1 DFQATT, CDR2 SNEGSKA (reference sequence). The CDR3 is 15 amino acids. The CDR3 DNA is TGCAGCCCTCAAGTGGGGGTTGGGGTCTACTACGAGCAGTACTTC. Translating it yields CSPQVGVGVYYEQYF.

This clonotype was seen more than once but under ten times. The J gene is TRBJ2-7, the V gene TRBV3-1; 8 nucleotides agree with TRBD2. Germline values: CDR1 LGHDT, CDR2 YNNKEL (reference sequence). The CDR3 is 17 amino acids. The V segment lost 2 bases and the J segment 7 bases; nucleotides outside the gene matches: 16. The CDR3 here is CASSQTKRAGAGSEQYF. CDR3 sequence (DNA): TGTGCCAGCAGCCAAACCAAACGAGCGGGAGCGGGGTCTGAGCAGTACTTC.

The chain links TRBV2 to TRBJ1-4; maybe TRBD1 (5 bases). The germline CDR1 and CDR2 sequences are SNHLY and FYNNEI. The CDR3 is 14 residues long. Trimming took 0 bases from V and 10 from J, leaving 12 bases between them. The CDR3 coding sequence is TGTGCCAGCAGTGAAGCGCTAAGCGGGGGAAAACTGTTTTTT. Protein sequence: CASSEALSGGKLFF. Supplemented by reference TRBV2 and TRBJ1-4, the full variable domain reads EPEVTQTPSHQVTQMGQEVILRCVPISNHLYFYWYRQILGQKVEFLVSFYNNEISEKSEIFDDQFSVERPDGSNFTLKIRSTKLEDSAMYFCASSEALSGGKLFFGSGTQLSVL.

This clonotype came up a few times. The CDR3 spells CATSTGTSGFSNEQFF. CDR3 DNA sequence: TGTGCCACCTCAACCGGGACTAGCGGCTTTAGCAATGAGCAGTTCTTC. The chain is built from TRBV24-1 and TRBJ2-1, with 11 bases that match TRBD2. Germline CDR1 is KGHDR and CDR2 is SFDVKD. The CDR3 extends over 16 amino acids. V lost 9 bases and J lost 6; bases outside the gene matches: 12.

The chain employs TRBV20-1 and TRBJ1-2, with no clear D. Trimming took off 6 bases at V and 2 bases at J, with 16 bases between the two ends. CDR3 size: 14 residues. Germline V gene data show CDR1 as DFQATT and CDR2 as SNEGSKA (reference sequence). CDR3 nucleotide sequence: TGCAGTGCGGGTTCTGGTGGAAGGAACTATGGCTACACCTTC. This encodes CSAGSGGRNYGYTF.

The J gene is TRBJ2-5, the V gene TRBV14, with D uncertain. Germline CDR1 is SGHDN and CDR2 is FVKESK. Trimming pared 0 bases from V and 1 base from J, leaving 15 bases between. The CDR3 totals 17 residues. CDR3 sequence (DNA): TGTGCCAGCAGCCAAGATGTGCCAGACCCAAGCCAAGAGACCCAGTACTTC. Its protein product is CASSQDVPDPSQETQYF.

This clonotype was detected ten times or more. V usage is TRBV7-6 and J usage is TRBJ2-1; no firm D call. This CDR3 has 13 residues. From germline, CDR1 is SGHVS and CDR2 FNYEAQ. V was shortened by 5 bases and J by 6 bases, with 11 bases between the two germline ends. The CDR3 loop is CASSIRVGNEQFF. CDR3 sequence (DNA): TGTGCCAGCAGCATAAGGGTCGGCAATGAGCAGTTCTTC.

The chain joins TRBV12-3 or TRBV12-4 to TRBJ1-5, with D perhaps TRBD1 (5 bases). The CDR3 spans 15 residues. V was pared by 4 bases and J by 1 base, with 11 bases between. The CDR3 spells CASSSLGTSNQPQHF. The CDR3, as DNA: TGTGCCAGCAGTTCCCTTGGGACGAGCAATCAGCCCCAGCATTTT.